The T cell receptor (beta chain) described here comes from a study of Ad26.COV2.S vaccination and SARS-CoV-2 variants. On the study more broadly: Ad26.COV2.S shots went into the muscle once or twice, 56 days apart.

As for this clone: Antigen specificity is unknown.

Indicated treatment: around 19 received Ad26.COV2.S at low or high dose, single or two shots; about 5 received placebo; per-sample allocation not given. Sampling occurred on day 63 after the first vaccine or placebo injection. The sample came from a Boston adult aged 18-55 years. Spike of the Wuhan-strain SARS-CoV-2 was expressed by an Ad26 vector, which formed the vaccine. Generated by immunoSEQ multiplex PCR, the TCRdb table keeps only in-frame clones and is missing some. The table lists about 400,000 clones, 83% of them singletons, with 7.4% in the top ten. Study-wide results and caveats: The analyses of TCR breadth and depth may have understated the size of total T cell responses.

With V trimmed by 4 bases and J by 2 bases, 7 bases remained unmatched. The CDR3 covers 17 residues. Germline CDR1 is MNHEY and CDR2 is SVGEGT. This TCR came from a person aged 18-65 years who received the Ad26.COV2.S COVID-19 vaccine or a placebo. The gene calls are TRBV6-2 or TRBV6-3 and TRBJ2-7, with 14 bases matching TRBD2. Sequences were derived from peripheral blood, sampled in a trial of Ad26.COV2.S vaccine versus placebo. As DNA, the CDR3 is TGTGCCAGCAGTTTCCGCGGACTAGCGGGGGGAGCCTACGAGCAGTACTTC. It translates to CASSFRGLAGGAYEQYF.